Sequencing of this T cell receptor beta chain was carried out in a study of T cells after yellow fever vaccination. Template-switching 5'RACE yielded the TCR cDNA; a universal primer site and UMIs were added in the process. A single record per CDR3 protein comes from TCRdb applying MiXCR to the 5' RACE reads. Of some 120,000 distinct CDR3 sequences detected, roughly 15% appear once; the ten largest clones hold roughly 45%. V gave up 1 base and J gave up 4 bases; unmatched junction bases: 9. The CDR3 contains 16 residues. Germline V lookup: CDR1 SQVTM, CDR2 ANQGSEA. General study points: It was a weaker secondary response, yet one that peaked faster, at day 5 versus 15.

This clonotype has only one observation. Its antigen remains unknown. The TCR originated in a man aged 18-30 years who received the YFV17D yellow fever vaccine. The chain recombines TRBV29-1 with TRBJ2-3, with 9 nucleotides matching TRBD1. This specimen was CD8+ T cells sorted from PBMCs, taken 5 days after the yellow fever booster vaccination. The CDR3, as DNA: TGCAGCGTTGAAGCTCCCCCGGGACAGGGCGCAGATACGCAGTATTTT. It translates to CSVEAPPGQGADTQYF.